This T cell receptor (beta chain) stems from a study of molecular identifiers for immune sequencing clone quantification. About the study: Across replicate runs, RNA obtained from around 20,000 or 100,000 naive CD8 cells was divided into five, with four undergoing sequencing.

Each CDR3 protein gets one entry after TCRdb re-called the PCR reads with MiXCR. In the table there are under 800,000 distinct CDR3 sequences, 25% of which are singletons. V was pared by 10 bases and J by 2 bases, with 18 bases between. The CDR3 has 14 residues. Per germline, CDR1 MNHEY and CDR2 SMNVEV (reference sequence). This clonotype was seen only a few times. The TCR was taken from a human donor in good health. Some libraries in this study had Jurkat cell RNA spiked in. The J gene is TRBJ2-7, the V gene TRBV27; TRBD2 is a possible D gene (5 bases). Input material: naive CD8+ T cells from blood, with Jurkat cell RNA spiked in. Sample subset: FACS-sorted CD8+CD4-CCR7+CD45RA+ naive T cells. The CDR3 region is CATGMAGSAYEQYF. CDR3 nucleotide sequence: TGTGCCACGGGGATGGCAGGCTCGGCCTACGAGCAGTACTTC.